The clone carrying this TCR beta chain was observed a few times. Its antigen is not identified. Authors of the study amplified TCR beta CDR3 regions from RNA transcripts. Primed by the HTBI set, a first-round RT-PCR was run on the TCR CDR3. MiXCR, run by TCRdb on the multiplex PCR reads, gives a single entry per CDR3 protein. The sample shows 350,000 to 450,000 distinct CDR3 sequences, about 17% of them seen only once. The data derive from a study of T cells in Graves' hyperthyroidism and ophthalmopathy. Study at large: Peripheral blood sampling occurred at initial diagnosis, before any treatment.

The CDR3 extends over 15 amino acids. The V gene lost 0 bases and the J gene lost 1 base, with 9 bases spanning the gap. Germline CDR1 reads MNHGY; CDR2 reads SVAAGI. Notes on the study in general: The blood repertoire included most of the expanded thyroid clonotypes above 0.001.

This blood was taken when hyperthyroidism was first diagnosed, before any ophthalmopathy symptoms existed. This receptor was taken from a woman aged 30 to 39 with Graves' hyperthyroidism that later progressed to Graves' ophthalmopathy. The sequenced sample was blood. This chain joins TRBV6-9 and TRBJ1-1; D not certain. DNA for the CDR3: TGTGCCAGCAGTTATTCCCCCGGAACGAACACTGAAGCTTTCTTT. Its translation: CASSYSPGTNTEAFF.